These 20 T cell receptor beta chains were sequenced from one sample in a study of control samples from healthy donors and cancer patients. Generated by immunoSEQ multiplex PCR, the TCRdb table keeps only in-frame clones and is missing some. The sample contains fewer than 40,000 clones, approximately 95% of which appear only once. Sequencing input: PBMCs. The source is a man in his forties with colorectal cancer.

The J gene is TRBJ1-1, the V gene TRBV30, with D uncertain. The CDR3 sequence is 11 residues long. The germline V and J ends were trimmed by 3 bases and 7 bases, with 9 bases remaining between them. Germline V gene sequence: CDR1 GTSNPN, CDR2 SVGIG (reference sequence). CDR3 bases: TGTGCCTGGAGGGGAGTCAGTGAAGCTTTCTTT. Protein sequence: CAWRGVSEAFF.

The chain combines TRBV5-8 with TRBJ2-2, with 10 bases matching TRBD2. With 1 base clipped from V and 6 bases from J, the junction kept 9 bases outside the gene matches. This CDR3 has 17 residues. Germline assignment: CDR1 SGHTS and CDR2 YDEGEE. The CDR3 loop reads CASSLRSSGGAAGELFF. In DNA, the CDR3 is TGTGCCAGCAGCTTGAGGTCCAGCGGGGGGGCCGCCGGGGAGCTGTTTTTT.

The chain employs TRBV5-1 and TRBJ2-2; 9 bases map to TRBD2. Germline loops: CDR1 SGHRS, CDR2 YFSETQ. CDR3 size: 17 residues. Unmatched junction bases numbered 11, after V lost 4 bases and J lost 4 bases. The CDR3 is CASSTGGGASVTGELFF. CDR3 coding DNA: TGCGCCAGCAGCACCGGCGGGGGGGCGAGTGTCACCGGGGAGCTGTTTTTT.

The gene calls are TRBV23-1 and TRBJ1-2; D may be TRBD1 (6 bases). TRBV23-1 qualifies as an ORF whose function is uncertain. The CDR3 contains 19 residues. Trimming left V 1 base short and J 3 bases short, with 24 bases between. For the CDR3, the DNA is TGCGCCAGCAGTCAATGGGGGGATGTCCCAGGGGCGGGAGACTATGGCTACACCTTC. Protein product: CASSQWGDVPGAGDYGYTF.

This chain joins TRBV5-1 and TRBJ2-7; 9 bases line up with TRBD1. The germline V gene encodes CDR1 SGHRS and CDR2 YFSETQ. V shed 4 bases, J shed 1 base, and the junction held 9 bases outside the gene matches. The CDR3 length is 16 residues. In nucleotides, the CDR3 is TGCGCCAGCAGCCAGAACCCGGGGACAGGGTCCTACGAGCAGTACTTC. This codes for CASSQNPGTGSYEQYF. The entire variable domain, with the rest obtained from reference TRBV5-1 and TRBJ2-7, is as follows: KAGVTQTPRYLIKTRGQQVTLSCSPISGHRSVSWYQQTPGQGLQFLFEYFSETQRNKGNFPGRFSGRQFSNSRSEMNVSTLELGDSALYLCASSQNPGTGSYEQYFGPGTRLTVT.

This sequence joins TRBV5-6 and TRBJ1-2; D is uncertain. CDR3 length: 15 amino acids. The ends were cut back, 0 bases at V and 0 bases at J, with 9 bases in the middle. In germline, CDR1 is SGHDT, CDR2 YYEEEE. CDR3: CASSLAAGANYGYTF. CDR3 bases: TGTGCCAGCAGCTTGGCCGCTGGAGCTAACTATGGCTACACCTTC.

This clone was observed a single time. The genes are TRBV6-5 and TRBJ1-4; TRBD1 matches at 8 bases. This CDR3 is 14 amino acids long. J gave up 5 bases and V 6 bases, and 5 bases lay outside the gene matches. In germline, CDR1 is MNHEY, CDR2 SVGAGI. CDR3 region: CASRIQGGNEKLFF. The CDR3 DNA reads TGTGCCAGCAGGATACAGGGGGGGAATGAAAAACTGTTTTTT.

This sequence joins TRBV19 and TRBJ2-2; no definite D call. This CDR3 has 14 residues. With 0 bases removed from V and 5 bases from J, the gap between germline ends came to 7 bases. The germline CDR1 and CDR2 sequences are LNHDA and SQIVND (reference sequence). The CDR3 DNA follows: TGTGCCAGTAGTATAGAGCGAAGGACCGGGGAGCTGTTTTTT. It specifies CASSIERRTGELFF.

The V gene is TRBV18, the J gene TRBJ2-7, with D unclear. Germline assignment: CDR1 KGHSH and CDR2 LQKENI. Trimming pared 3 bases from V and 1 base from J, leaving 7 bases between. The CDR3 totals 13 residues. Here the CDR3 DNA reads TGTGCCAGCTCACCGGGCCAATCCTACGAGCAGTACTTC. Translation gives CASSPGQSYEQYF.

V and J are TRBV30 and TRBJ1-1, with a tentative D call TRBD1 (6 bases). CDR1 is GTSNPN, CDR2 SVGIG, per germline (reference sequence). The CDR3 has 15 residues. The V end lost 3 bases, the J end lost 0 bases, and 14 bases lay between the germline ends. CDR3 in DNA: TGTGCCTGGAGCGGAACAGGGCTCATGAACACTGAAGCTTTCTTT. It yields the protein CAWSGTGLMNTEAFF.

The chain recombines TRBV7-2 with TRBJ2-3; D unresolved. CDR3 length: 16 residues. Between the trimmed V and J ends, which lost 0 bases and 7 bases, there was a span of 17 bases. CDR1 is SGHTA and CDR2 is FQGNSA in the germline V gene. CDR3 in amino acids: CASSLAPRSTAYTQYF. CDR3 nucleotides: TGTGCCAGCAGCTTAGCCCCACGAAGTACAGCCTATACGCAGTATTTT.

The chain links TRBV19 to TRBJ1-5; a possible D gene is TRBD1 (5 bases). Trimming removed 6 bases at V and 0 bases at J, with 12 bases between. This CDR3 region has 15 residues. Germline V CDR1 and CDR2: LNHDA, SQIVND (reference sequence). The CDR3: CASRVTGYSNQPQHF. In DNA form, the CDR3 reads TGTGCCAGTAGAGTTACAGGCTATAGCAATCAGCCCCAGCATTTT.

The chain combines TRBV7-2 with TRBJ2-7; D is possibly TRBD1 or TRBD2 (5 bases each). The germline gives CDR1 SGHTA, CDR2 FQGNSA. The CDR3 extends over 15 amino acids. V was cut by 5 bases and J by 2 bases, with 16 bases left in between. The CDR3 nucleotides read TGTGCCAGCAGCCGTTCCGGGACGGCAACCTACGAGCAGTACTTC. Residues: CASSRSGTATYEQYF.

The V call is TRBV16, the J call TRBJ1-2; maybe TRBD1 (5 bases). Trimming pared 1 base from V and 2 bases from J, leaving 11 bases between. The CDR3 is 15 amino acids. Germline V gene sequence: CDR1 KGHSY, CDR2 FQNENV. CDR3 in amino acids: CASSQFPGTNYGYTF. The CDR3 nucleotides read TGTGCCAGCAGCCAATTTCCCGGGACCAACTATGGCTACACCTTC.

CDR3 region: CASSQKGPNSPLHF. CDR3 coding DNA: TGTGCCAGCAGCCAAAAGGGGCCTAATTCACCCCTCCACTTT. V gene TRBV4-2 combines with J gene TRBJ1-6; possible D gene TRBD1, 5 bases. This CDR3 region has 14 residues. Trimming left V 2 bases short and J 6 bases short, with 8 bases between. CDR1 is LGHNA and CDR2 is YNFKEQ in the germline V gene.

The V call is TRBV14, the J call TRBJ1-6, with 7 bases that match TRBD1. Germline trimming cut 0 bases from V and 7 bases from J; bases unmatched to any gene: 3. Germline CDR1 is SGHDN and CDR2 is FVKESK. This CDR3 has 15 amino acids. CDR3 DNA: TGTGCCAGCAGCCAAGACAGGGGGTACAATTCACCCCTCCACTTT. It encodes CASSQDRGYNSPLHF.

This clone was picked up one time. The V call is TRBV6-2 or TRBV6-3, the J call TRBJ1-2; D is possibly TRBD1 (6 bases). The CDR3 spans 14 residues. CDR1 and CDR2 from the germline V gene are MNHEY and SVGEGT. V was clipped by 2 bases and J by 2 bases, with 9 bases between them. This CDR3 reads CASSYHRDNYGYTF. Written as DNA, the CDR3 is TGTGCCAGCAGTTACCACAGGGACAACTATGGCTACACCTTC.

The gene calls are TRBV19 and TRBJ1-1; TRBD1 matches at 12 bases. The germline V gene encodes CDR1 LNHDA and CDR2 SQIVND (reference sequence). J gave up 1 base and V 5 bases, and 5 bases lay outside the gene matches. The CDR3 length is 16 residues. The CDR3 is CASSARDRGPNTEAFF. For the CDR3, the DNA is TGTGCCAGTAGTGCCCGGGACAGGGGGCCGAACACTGAAGCTTTCTTT.

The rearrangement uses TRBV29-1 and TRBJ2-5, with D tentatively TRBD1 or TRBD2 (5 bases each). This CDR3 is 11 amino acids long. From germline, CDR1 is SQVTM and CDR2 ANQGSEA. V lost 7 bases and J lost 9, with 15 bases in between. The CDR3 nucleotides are TGCAGCGGCCGAGAAATGGGGGCCCAGTACTTC. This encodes CSGREMGAQYF. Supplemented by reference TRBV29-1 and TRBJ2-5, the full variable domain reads SAVISQKPSRDICQRGTSLTIQCQVDSQVTMMFWYRQQPGQSLTLIATANQGSEATYESGFVIDKFPISRPNLTFSTLTVSNMSPEDSSIYLCSGREMGAQYFGPGTRLLVL.

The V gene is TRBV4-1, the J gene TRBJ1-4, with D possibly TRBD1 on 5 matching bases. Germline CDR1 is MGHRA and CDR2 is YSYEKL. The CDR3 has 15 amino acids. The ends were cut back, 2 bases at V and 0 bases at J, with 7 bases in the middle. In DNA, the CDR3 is TGCGCCAGCAGCCAAACAGGTGCAACTAATGAAAAACTGTTTTTT. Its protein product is CASSQTGATNEKLFF.